Presented here are 19 T cell receptor beta chains from one specimen sequenced in a study of read filtering for tumor transcriptome and immune sequencing. Molecular barcoded adaptors covering alpha/delta and beta/gamma chains were used on 400 ng RNA. TCRdb reanalysed the reads using MiXCR and keeps one entry per CDR3 protein. The data show 93,000 or so distinct CDR3 sequences, about 22% seen once. Sequenced input: a population of CD138-negative cells sorted from bone marrow. These TCRs come from a donor at least 40 years old with multiple myeloma.

A word on this clonotype: It may be a read error: a sequence one base away is much more abundant. This chain joins TRBV9 and TRBJ2-3; unclear D gene. CDR3 length: 12 residues. The V gene's germline CDR1 is SGDLS and CDR2 YYNGEE. Between the trimmed V and J ends, which lost 2 bases and 8 bases, there was a span of 9 bases. CDR3 bases: TGTGCCAGCAGCGTTACCGATGCTACGCAGTATTTT. Its protein product is CASSVTDATQYF.

This clonotype was counted at least ten times. This chain links TRBV28 with TRBJ1-5, with D possibly TRBD1 on 5 matching bases. Germline V gives CDR1 MDHEN, CDR2 SYDVKM. The CDR3 runs 15 residues. Trimming stripped 5 bases from V and 5 bases from J, with 16 bases between. The CDR3 protein is CASSNTDGGDQPQHF. The CDR3 region has the DNA TGTGCCAGCAGTAATACGGACGGGGGGGATCAGCCCCAGCATTTT.

This clonotype was detected ten times or more. This rearrangement joins TRBV2 to TRBJ2-7, with 7 bases lining up with TRBD1. CDR1 is SNHLY, CDR2 FYNNEI, per germline. V lost 6 bases and J lost 5; bases outside the gene matches: 4. The length of the CDR3 is 12 residues. The CDR3 DNA is TGTGCCAGCAGCAACAGGGGCGACGAGCAGTACTTC. It encodes CASSNRGDEQYF.

The chain links TRBV7-9 to TRBJ1-1; D is possibly TRBD1 (6 bases). CDR1 and CDR2 from the germline V gene are SEHNR and FQNEAQ (reference sequence). The CDR3 contains 13 residues. V was pared by 1 base and J by 4 bases, with 7 bases between. The CDR3 coding sequence is TGTGCCAGCAGCTTAGAAGGGGGCACTGAAGCTTTCTTT. Translated: CASSLEGGTEAFF.

This clonotype has at least ten counts. The chain recombines TRBV6-2 or TRBV6-3 with TRBJ1-1, with D possibly TRBD1 on 5 matching bases. V was clipped by 3 bases and J by 5 bases, with 13 bases between them. Germline V gives CDR1 MNHEY, CDR2 SVGEGT. CDR3 length equals 14 residues. This chain's CDR3 is CASSYTAGRTEAFF. CDR3 DNA sequence: TGTGCCAGCAGTTATACAGCAGGGAGGACTGAAGCTTTCTTT.

This clonotype was observed a single time. A much larger clone sits a single nucleotide away, making a read error possible. The chain recombines TRBV6-5 with TRBJ2-3; D is uncertain. V was trimmed by 8 bases and J by 0 bases, leaving 15 bases between them. The CDR3 runs to 15 residues. Germline lookup yields CDR1 MNHEY and CDR2 SVGAGI. CDR3 nucleotides: TGTGCCAGCGGTTCCCCGAGAACCAGCACAGATACGCAGTATTTT. Encoded protein: CASGSPRTSTDTQYF.

This chain uses TRBV6-1 with TRBJ1-5; TRBD1 might be the D (6 bases). Germline V gene data show CDR1 as MNHNS and CDR2 as SASEGT. V was trimmed by 5 bases and J by 0 bases, leaving 11 bases between them. The CDR3 loop spans 15 amino acids. CDR3 in amino acids: CASSKGQLSNQPQHF. The CDR3 DNA reads TGTGCCAGCAGTAAAGGACAGCTTAGCAATCAGCCCCAGCATTTT.

The sample holds a few counts of this clonotype. This may be a read error: a much more frequent sequence differs by one nucleotide. The chain uses TRBV29-1 and TRBJ1-1; 8 bases are shared with TRBD1. Germline CDR1 is SQVTM and CDR2 is ANQGSEA. This CDR3 has 13 amino acids. Trimming took 6 bases from V and 5 from J; bases not matched to a gene: 8. In DNA form, the CDR3 reads TGCAGCGTGTCGGACAGGGCAGGGACTGAAGCTTTCTTT. Translation: CSVSDRAGTEAFF.

This clonotype appeared many times. V gene TRBV5-1 combines with J gene TRBJ2-7, with D unresolved. In germline, CDR1 is SGHRS, CDR2 YFSETQ. This CDR3 is built from 13 residues. Trimming shortened V by 3 bases and J by 4 bases, and 11 bases separated the two germline ends. The CDR3 DNA reads as TGCGCCAGCAGCTCCAGGACCCAGTACGAGCAGTACTTC. Translation: CASSSRTQYEQYF.

This clonotype was picked up a small number of times. This chain uses TRBV7-9 with TRBJ2-5; D might be TRBD1 or TRBD2, each matching 5 bases. The CDR3 has 13 residues. CDR1 and CDR2 from the germline V gene are SEHNR and FQNEAQ (reference sequence). V lost 10 bases, J lost 5 bases, and 17 bases lay in between. This CDR3 reads CATLSWDRETQYF. As DNA, the CDR3 is TGTGCCACGCTCTCATGGGACCGGGAGACCCAGTACTTC.

At least ten counts were recorded for this clonotype. The chain employs TRBV20-1 and TRBJ2-2; TRBD2 aligns across 10 bases. Per the germline V gene, CDR1 is DFQATT and CDR2 is SNEGSKA (reference sequence). J was trimmed by 6 bases and V by 5 bases; bases with no gene match: 9. The CDR3 consists of 15 residues. In nucleotides, the CDR3 is TGCAGTGCTCCTCCTAGCGGGGGCGTCGCCGGGGAGCTGTTTTTT. The encoded protein is CSAPPSGGVAGELFF.

This clonotype was counted between two and nine times. This chain joins TRBV5-1 and TRBJ2-7, with TRBD2 as a possible D gene (6 bases). The CDR3 totals 12 residues. With 3 bases removed from V and 7 bases from J, the gap between germline ends came to 11 bases. CDR1 is SGHRS, CDR2 YFSETQ, per germline. The DNA of the CDR3 is TGCGCCAGCAGCTCGGGACTGCGTGAGCAGTACTTC. Protein: CASSSGLREQYF.

This clonotype was counted ten times or more. The chain recombines TRBV7-9 with TRBJ1-1; D may be TRBD1 (6 bases). Trimming took off 2 bases at V and 1 base at J, with 14 bases between the two ends. The CDR3 is made up of 16 amino acids. Germline assignment: CDR1 SEHNR and CDR2 FQNEAQ (reference sequence). CDR3 nucleotide sequence: TGTGCCAGCAGCTTACTTGGACAGAGAGCGAACACTGAAGCTTTCTTT. Protein product: CASSLLGQRANTEAFF.

A note on this clonotype: This may arise from a read error, as a much more abundant clone is one base away. The rearrangement uses TRBV9 and TRBJ1-4; TRBD1 might be the D (5 bases). The CDR3 runs to 16 residues. V was pared by 0 bases and J by 13 bases, with 22 bases between. Germline V gives CDR1 SGDLS, CDR2 YYNGEE. For the CDR3, the DNA is TGTGCCAGCAGCGTAGAGACGACAACGGGGCGAGGAAGACTGTTTTTT. Protein product: CASSVETTTGRGRLFF.

Note on this clonotype: A single base separates this from a much larger clone, so it may be a read error. The gene calls are TRBV5-1 and TRBJ2-3; the match to TRBD2 covers 8 bases. The CDR3 covers 14 residues. V was pared by 6 bases and J by 6 bases, with 9 bases of the junction left unmatched. The germline V gene has CDR1 SGHRS and CDR2 YFSETQ. The CDR3 reads CASKIAGTQDTQYF. In DNA form, the CDR3 reads TGCGCCAGCAAAATAGCGGGGACACAGGATACGCAGTATTTT.

The J gene is TRBJ1-1, the V gene TRBV2; 9 bases line up with TRBD1. The CDR3 contains 13 residues. V lost 7 bases to trimming and J lost 5 bases; unmatched junction nucleotides: 5. Germline V lookup: CDR1 SNHLY, CDR2 FYNNEI. CDR3 sequence reads: CASKYRGQTEAFF. CDR3 DNA: TGTGCCAGCAAGTACAGGGGGCAAACTGAAGCTTTCTTT.

This clonotype was observed at least ten times. The V and J genes are TRBV2 and TRBJ1-1; D is possibly TRBD1 (5 bases). V was cut by 3 bases and J by 0 bases, with 8 bases left in between. Germline loops: CDR1 SNHLY, CDR2 FYNNEI. The CDR3 extends over 14 amino acids. The CDR3 spells CASSEAGMNTEAFF. The DNA of the CDR3 is TGTGCCAGCAGTGAGGCAGGGATGAACACTGAAGCTTTCTTT.

This clonotype has only a few counts. This chain joins TRBV5-6 and TRBJ1-5; no definite D call. Germline V gene data show CDR1 as SGHDT and CDR2 as YYEEEE. V lost 0 bases and J lost 11, with 15 bases in between. The CDR3 is 14 residues long. The CDR3 reads CASSLVAGFVSQHF. CDR3 DNA sequence: TGTGCCAGCAGCTTGGTCGCCGGCTTTGTTTCCCAGCATTTT.

This clonotype was seen at least ten times. V is TRBV28 and J is TRBJ2-3; the match to TRBD2 covers 9 bases. The CDR3 is made up of 13 amino acids. The V and J ends lost 10 bases and 1 base, in that order; junction bases with no gene match: 3. Germline CDR1 MDHEN, CDR2 SYDVKM. The CDR3 DNA follows: TGTGCCACCAGGACTAGCGGCACAGATACGCAGTATTTT. Translated: CATRTSGTDTQYF.